This record looks at one T cell receptor (beta chain) sequence and its context. CDR3 length: 18 residues. CDR1 and CDR2 (germline): MNHNS, SASEGT. Trimming cost V 7 bases and J 6 bases; bases outside gene matches: 18. The data are from a study of T-cell reconstitution after alpha-beta-depleted transplantation in children. TCRbeta library construction was performed incorporating unique molecular identifiers. Each CDR3 protein gets one entry after TCRdb re-called the PCR reads with MiXCR. The data hold 640,000 or so distinct CDR3 sequences, with 16% observed a single time. The source is a human donor who donated a stem cell graft to a child with acute myeloid leukemia. The specimen comprised PBMCs from the stem cell graft donor, sampled from the stem cell graft. The chain has TRBV6-1 and TRBJ2-3; 11 nucleotides line up with TRBD1. The CDR3 loop is CASTRTGGLAGPTDTQYF. The CDR3 DNA is TGTGCCAGCACCAGGACAGGGGGCCTAGCGGGGCCCACGGATACGCAGTATTTT.